This T cell receptor beta chain was recorded in a study of shared clonotypes between healthy human individuals. Study-wide findings and caveats: Genetic and exposure-history diversity was limited by the small donor number. The sharing of 4.5% to 5.5% of naive CD4 clonotypes was seen across a handful of donors.

The method was immunoSEQ multiplex PCR; TCRdb's version includes in-frame clones alone and lacks a portion of them. This table has over 950,000 clones, about 72% appearing once. Germline V gives CDR1 WSHSY, CDR2 SAAADI. The CDR3 runs to 14 residues. V lost 7 bases, J lost 0 bases, and 7 bases lay in between. For this clone: Antigen: not known.

A split of CD4+ cells into CD45RA+ naive and CD45RA-negative memory subsets was performed. The rearrangement links TRBV10-2 to TRBJ2-6, with no clear D. This TCR came from a man aged 18 to 35 in good health. Some clones in this sample may be carry-over from other donors' samples. Sample: memory CD4+ T cells from PBMCs. The subset: CD45RA-negative fraction. In DNA, the CDR3 is TGCGCCAGCATGGTGGACTCTGGGGCCAACGTCCTGACTTTC. Translation gives CASMVDSGANVLTF.